The 30 T cell receptor beta chains presented below share a single source sample, sequenced in a study of control samples from healthy donors and cancer patients. Method: immunoSEQ multiplex PCR; TCRdb's copy keeps in-frame clones and lacks some. The sample includes about 80,000 clones, approximately 88% of them seen just once. Sequenced: blood. Receptors were obtained from a woman aged 55-69 years in good health.

The chain combines TRBV15 with TRBJ2-1; 12 bases fit TRBD2. The CDR3 consists of 18 residues. The germline gives CDR1 LNHNV, CDR2 YYDKDF (reference sequence). The junction had 12 bases not matched to a gene; V was cut back by 8 bases and J by 1 base. The CDR3 region has the DNA TGTGCCACCCGTTTTGGACTAGCGGGGCCACAATCCTACAATGAGCAGTTCTTC. It codes for CATRFGLAGPQSYNEQFF. Looking up the rest from reference TRBV15 and TRBJ2-1 gives the full variable domain: DAMVIQNPRYQVTQFGKPVTLSCSQTLNHNVMYWYQQKSSQAPKLLFHYYDKDFNNEADTPDNFQSRRPNTSFCFLDIRSPGLGDTAMYLCATRFGLAGPQSYNEQFFGPGTRLTVL.

The CDR3 DNA reads as TGTGCCAGCAGTTACCAACGTGTGACAGCTAACCTTGAGGAGCAGTTCTTC. It encodes CASSYQRVTANLEEQFF. This chain joins TRBV6-2 or TRBV6-3 and TRBJ2-1; tentative D call: TRBD1 (5 bases). This CDR3 is built from 17 residues. The germline V gene encodes CDR1 MNHEY and CDR2 SVGEGT. Between the trimmed V and J ends, which lost 2 bases and 10 bases, there was a span of 24 bases.

The chain joins TRBV15 to TRBJ2-2; TRBD2 matches 8 bases. This CDR3 is built from 14 residues. Germline values: CDR1 LNHNV, CDR2 YYDKDF (reference sequence). Germline trimming cut 11 bases from V and 4 bases from J; bases unmatched to any gene: 9. The chain's CDR3 is CASSSGSGTGELFF. Here the CDR3 DNA reads TGTGCCTCCTCCAGCGGGAGTGGCACCGGGGAGCTGTTTTTT.

The V call is TRBV27, the J call TRBJ2-3; D is tentatively TRBD1 or TRBD2 (7 bases each). Trimming removed 5 bases at V and 7 bases at J, with 19 bases between. Germline V gives CDR1 MNHEY, CDR2 SMNVEV (reference sequence). This CDR3 spans 15 amino acids. CDR3 DNA sequence: TGTGCCAGCAGTACCCATGGGGAGGGGGCGAATACGCAGTATTTT. Its translation is CASSTHGEGANTQYF.

The V and J genes are TRBV23-1 and TRBJ2-7; D is unresolved. TRBV23-1 is sorted into the ORF group, with uncertain function. CDR3 length: 16 amino acids. Trimming shortened V by 0 bases and J by 1 base, and 13 bases separated the two germline ends. The CDR3: CASSQSTLSSSYEQYF. CDR3 DNA sequence: TGCGCCAGCAGTCAATCTACGCTCTCAAGTTCCTACGAGCAGTACTTC.

This clone was found once. CDR3 loop: CASSQKTGLEQYF. CDR3 nucleotides: TGCGCCAGCAGCCAAAAGACAGGGCTCGAGCAGTACTTC. V and J are TRBV4-3 and TRBJ2-7; TRBD1 agrees at 7 bases. V shed 2 bases, J shed 6 bases, and the junction held 4 bases outside the gene matches. Germline values: CDR1 LGHNA, CDR2 YSLEER. The CDR3 covers 13 residues.

The J gene is TRBJ2-7, the V gene TRBV6-2 or TRBV6-3; D might be TRBD1 (6 bases). The CDR3 is made up of 12 amino acids. Between the trimmed V and J ends, which lost 4 bases and 6 bases, there was a span of 10 bases. Germline-derived CDR1 and CDR2 are MNHEY and SVGEGT. CDR3 sequence reads: CASSSAGVEQYF. CDR3 DNA sequence: TGTGCCAGCAGTTCAGCAGGGGTCGAGCAGTACTTC.

The chain recombines TRBV28 with TRBJ1-1, with a tentative D call TRBD1 (5 bases). V lost 8 bases to trimming and J lost 4 bases, with 14 bases between them. The CDR3 has 13 residues. Germline assignment: CDR1 MDHEN and CDR2 SYDVKM. As DNA, the CDR3 is TGTGCCAGCCGAAACCAGGGCATCACTGAAGCTTTCTTT. It specifies CASRNQGITEAFF. The variable domain in full, completed from reference TRBV28 and TRBJ1-1, reads DVKVTQSSRYLVKRTGEKVFLECVQDMDHENMFWYRQDPGLGLRLIYFSYDVKMKEKGDIPEGYSVSREKKERFSLILESASTNQTSMYLCASRNQGITEAFFGQGTRLTVV.

This clone was counted once. This chain links TRBV11-2 with TRBJ2-5; no clear D. Germline CDR1 is SGHAT and CDR2 is FQNNGV. The CDR3 is made up of 15 amino acids. V shed 5 bases and J shed 1 base, with 14 bases lying between them. The CDR3 DNA follows: TGTGCCAGCAGCGTTGGCAACTCAGTCCAAGAGACCCAGTACTTC. It codes for CASSVGNSVQETQYF. Filled out from reference TRBV11-2 and TRBJ2-5, the complete variable domain reads EAGVAQSPRYKIIEKRQSVAFWCNPISGHATLYWYQQILGQGPKLLIQFQNNGVVDDSQLPKDRFSAERLKGVDSTLKIQPAKLEDSAVYLCASSVGNSVQETQYFGPGTRLLVL.

The chain links TRBV2 to TRBJ2-7; TRBD2 matches 13 bases. V lost 7 bases, J lost 0 bases, and 12 bases stayed unmatched. This CDR3 has 18 amino acids. The germline CDR1 and CDR2 sequences are SNHLY and FYNNEI. CDR3 protein: CASKPGQGTSGTSYEQYF. In DNA form, the CDR3 reads TGTGCCAGCAAACCGGGACAGGGGACTAGCGGGACCTCCTACGAGCAGTACTTC. Full variable domain (outside the CDR3, taken from reference TRBV2 and TRBJ2-7): EPEVTQTPSHQVTQMGQEVILRCVPISNHLYFYWYRQILGQKVEFLVSFYNNEISEKSEIFDDQFSVERPDGSNFTLKIRSTKLEDSAMYFCASKPGQGTSGTSYEQYFGPGTRLTVT.

The V and J genes are TRBV20-1 and TRBJ2-1; the D gene is possibly TRBD2 (6 bases). The CDR3 runs 11 residues. CDR1 and CDR2 from the germline V gene are DFQATT and SNEGSKA (reference sequence). CDR3 in DNA: TGCATCGGGAGCTCCTACAATGAGCAGTTCTTC. It is translated as CIGSSYNEQFF.

This clone was counted between two and nine times. V gene TRBV5-1 combines with J gene TRBJ1-1, with D unclear. The ends were cut back, 1 base at V and 1 base at J, with 8 bases in the middle. The germline gives CDR1 SGHRS, CDR2 YFSETQ. This CDR3 is 14 amino acids long. CDR3 protein: CASSLSQANTEAFF. The CDR3 nucleotides are TGCGCCAGCAGCTTGTCCCAGGCGAACACTGAAGCTTTCTTT. Full variable domain (missing parts from reference TRBV5-1 and TRBJ1-1): KAGVTQTPRYLIKTRGQQVTLSCSPISGHRSVSWYQQTPGQGLQFLFEYFSETQRNKGNFPGRFSGRQFSNSRSEMNVSTLELGDSALYLCASSLSQANTEAFFGQGTRLTVV.

This clone is medium-sized in the sample. The chain carries TRBV4-1 and TRBJ1-2; possibly TRBD1 for D (6 bases). V lost 4 bases and J 2 bases, leaving 17 bases between the germline ends. This CDR3 is 16 amino acids long. Germline V gene lookup returns CDR1 MGHRA and CDR2 YSYEKL. This CDR3 is CASSPSIGGANYGYTF. DNA for the CDR3: TGCGCCAGCAGCCCATCCATCGGGGGGGCCAACTATGGCTACACCTTC.

This clone is a singleton in its sample. The chain links TRBV5-1 to TRBJ2-7; 10 bases map to TRBD2. V shed 4 bases and J 3 bases; nucleotides not matched to a gene: 10. The length of the CDR3 is 16 residues. The germline gives CDR1 SGHRS, CDR2 YFSETQ. The CDR3 here is CASSGSPSGSFYEQYF. CDR3 sequence (DNA): TGCGCCAGCAGCGGGTCCCCTAGCGGGAGTTTCTACGAGCAGTACTTC.

The DNA for the CDR3 is TGTGCCAGCAGTGAATATGCGGGTTCGGGCGGTTGTACCTACGAGCAGTACTTC. It specifies CASSEYAGSGGCTYEQYF. The chain links TRBV25-1 to TRBJ2-7; D is possibly TRBD2 (5 bases). The CDR3 is 18 amino acids. Deletions cut 0 bases from V and 2 bases from J, with 20 bases between. Germline V lookup: CDR1 MGHDK, CDR2 SYGVNS.

The V call is TRBV11-3, the J call TRBJ1-1; no clear D. V dropped 1 base and J dropped 3 bases, with 6 bases sitting between them. Germline V gene sequence: CDR1 SGHNT, CDR2 YENEEA. This CDR3 has 13 residues. The CDR3 DNA reads as TGTGCCAGCAGCTTAGTAAGGGACACTGAAGCTTTCTTT. It specifies CASSLVRDTEAFF.

The chain uses TRBV6-5 and TRBJ2-2; TRBD2 is a possible D gene (7 bases). CDR3 length: 14 amino acids. Germline CDR1 is MNHEY and CDR2 is SVGAGI. V gave up 6 bases and J gave up 2 bases, with 10 bases separating them. The CDR3 DNA reads as TGTGCCAGCAGGTGGGGGGGCAACACCGGGGAGCTGTTTTTT. Residues: CASRWGGNTGELFF.

CDR3 sequence reads: CASSLAGNYEQYF. DNA of the CDR3: TGTGCCAGCAGCTTAGCGGGCAACTACGAGCAGTACTTC. This chain links TRBV11-3 with TRBJ2-7, with D unclear. Trimming cost V 1 base and J 3 bases, with 7 bases left between them. The CDR3 is 13 residues long. CDR1 and CDR2 (germline): SGHNT, YENEEA. The whole variable domain, remainder taken from reference TRBV11-3 and TRBJ2-7, is EAGVVQSPRYKIIEKKQPVAFWCNPISGHNTLYWYLQNLGQGPELLIRYENEEAVDDSQLPKDRFSAERLKGVDSTLKIQPAELGDSAVYLCASSLAGNYEQYFGPGTRLTVT.

This clone was found once. The chain combines TRBV2 with TRBJ2-7, with D perhaps TRBD1 (5 bases). The CDR3 loop spans 14 amino acids. V lost 6 bases, J lost 6 bases, and 18 bases lay in between. Germline loops: CDR1 SNHLY, CDR2 FYNNEI. CDR3 in DNA: TGTGCCAGCAGGGGAACAGGTGGTATGGGCGAGCAGTACTTC. Translated: CASRGTGGMGEQYF.

The chain links TRBV18 to TRBJ1-3; D is possibly TRBD1 (5 bases). From germline, CDR1 is KGHSH and CDR2 LQKENI. Trimming took off 3 bases at V and 0 bases at J, with 15 bases between the two ends. The CDR3 runs to 17 residues. CDR3 sequence reads: CASSPSPGRFSGNTIYF. The CDR3, as DNA: TGTGCCAGCTCACCCTCTCCGGGACGGTTCTCTGGAAACACCATATATTTT. Full variable domain (remainder filled in from reference TRBV18 and TRBJ1-3): NAGVMQNPRHLVRRRGQEARLRCSPMKGHSHVYWYRQLPEEGLKFMVYLQKENIIDESGMPKERFSAEFPKEGPSILRIQQVVRGDSAAYFCASSPSPGRFSGNTIYFGEGSWLTVV.

The rearrangement links TRBV28 to TRBJ2-1; 10 bases are shared with TRBD2. V was clipped by 5 bases and J by 2 bases; unmatched bases: 9. CDR1 is MDHEN, CDR2 SYDVKM, per germline. The CDR3 has 17 amino acids. The CDR3 here is CASSPPGTSVTYNEQFF. The CDR3 coding sequence is TGTGCCAGCAGTCCTCCCGGGACTAGCGTGACCTACAATGAGCAGTTCTTC.

V and J are TRBV4-1 and TRBJ1-2; D ambiguous. The CDR3 is made up of 17 amino acids. CDR1 and CDR2 (germline): MGHRA, YSYEKL. V lost 1 base to trimming and J lost 4 bases, with 19 bases between them. The CDR3 nucleotides read TGCGCCAGCAGCCAAGTACACCCCCTTATGGGCCGCTATGGCTACACCTTC. It codes for CASSQVHPLMGRYGYTF.

This clone occurred once. The genes are TRBV28 and TRBJ2-2; TRBD1 aligns across 9 bases. This CDR3 has 16 amino acids. Germline V gene data show CDR1 as MDHEN and CDR2 as SYDVKM. V lost 7 bases to trimming and J lost 5 bases; unmatched junction nucleotides: 11. CDR3 DNA: TGTGCCAGCAATCAATCCGGGACAGGGATAACCGGGGAGCTGTTTTTT. Encoded protein: CASNQSGTGITGELFF. The full variable domain, in which reference TRBV28 and TRBJ2-2 provide the parts outside the CDR3, is DVKVTQSSRYLVKRTGEKVFLECVQDMDHENMFWYRQDPGLGLRLIYFSYDVKMKEKGDIPEGYSVSREKKERFSLILESASTNQTSMYLCASNQSGTGITGELFFGEGSRLTVL.

The chain is built from TRBV18 and TRBJ1-1, with TRBD1 matching 9 bases. The CDR3 consists of 15 residues. Per germline, CDR1 KGHSH and CDR2 LQKENI. Losses at the gene ends were 2 bases for V and 4 bases for J; bases not matched to a gene: 5. CDR3 protein: CASSPSGQGSTEAFF. The CDR3 DNA is TGTGCCAGCTCACCATCGGGACAGGGTAGCACTGAAGCTTTCTTT.

The chain recombines TRBV5-4 with TRBJ2-3; D perhaps matches TRBD2 (5 bases). Germline CDR1 is SGHNT and CDR2 is YYREEE (reference sequence). The CDR3 covers 16 residues. Trimming cost V 4 bases and J 1 base, with 16 bases left between them. CDR3 DNA sequence: TGTGCCAGCAGCCCGGAGGATGTGCGGGGCACAGATACGCAGTATTTT. Protein sequence: CASSPEDVRGTDTQYF. The complete variable domain, with remaining parts taken from reference TRBV5-4 and TRBJ2-3, reads ETGVTQSPTHLIKTRGQQVTLRCSSQSGHNTVSWYQQALGQGPQFIFQYYREEENGRGNFPPRFSGLQFPNYSSELNVNALELDDSALYLCASSPEDVRGTDTQYFGPGTRLTVL.

J is TRBJ1-1 and V is TRBV6-4, with D hard to call. The CDR3 sequence is 13 residues long. Germline lookup yields CDR1 MRHNA and CDR2 SNTAGT. The V end lost 3 bases, the J end lost 1 base, and 6 bases lay between the germline ends. DNA for the CDR3: TGTGCCAGCAGTGAAATGTGGAACACTGAAGCTTTCTTT. It encodes CASSEMWNTEAFF.

The J gene is TRBJ2-1, the V gene TRBV5-1; D possibly uses TRBD1 or TRBD2 (5 bases each). The V gene lost 0 bases and the J gene lost 0 bases, with 7 bases spanning the gap. Germline V lookup: CDR1 SGHRS, CDR2 YFSETQ. The CDR3 runs to 15 residues. The CDR3 sequence is CASSLGGNSYNEQFF. The CDR3 DNA reads as TGCGCCAGCAGCTTGGGGGGGAACTCCTACAATGAGCAGTTCTTC.

The sample holds one count of this clone. The chain links TRBV6-1 to TRBJ2-3, with 9 nucleotides matching TRBD2. After removal of 2 bases from V and 2 bases from J, the junction contained 2 bases not matched to a gene. There are 15 residues in the CDR3. Germline-derived CDR1 and CDR2 are MNHNS and SASEGT. CDR3 residues: CASSELAGYTDTQYF. The CDR3 nucleotides are TGTGCCAGCAGTGAACTAGCGGGGTACACAGATACGCAGTATTTT.

This chain links TRBV18 with TRBJ1-1, with 7 bases lining up with TRBD1. Germline lookup yields CDR1 KGHSH and CDR2 LQKENI. J gave up 4 bases and V 3 bases, and 5 bases lay outside the gene matches. The CDR3 is 14 amino acids. DNA for the CDR3: TGTGCCAGCTCACCTAGACAGGGCGGCACTGAAGCTTTCTTT. Its translation is CASSPRQGGTEAFF.

This clone appeared many times. This rearrangement joins TRBV30 to TRBJ1-5, with 7 bases identical to TRBD1. Germline V CDR1 and CDR2: GTSNPN, SVGIG (reference sequence). This CDR3 comprises 15 residues. Trimming took 1 base from V and 3 from J; bases not matched to a gene: 6. CDR3 amino acids: CAWSDRGLHNQPQHF. CDR3 nucleotide sequence: TGTGCCTGGAGTGACAGGGGACTCCACAATCAGCCCCAGCATTTT. Full variable domain (remainder filled in from reference TRBV30 and TRBJ1-5): SQTIHQWPATLVQPVGSPLSLECTVEGTSNPNLYWYRQAAGRGLQLLFYSVGIGQISSEVPQNLSASRPQDRQFILSSKKLLLSDSGFYLCAWSDRGLHNQPQHFGDGTRLSIL.